These 2 T cell receptor beta chains share one sample of origin, sequenced in a study of T cell responses to AZD1222 COVID-19 vaccine. Libraries were prepared by immunoSEQ multiplex PCR; TCRdb keeps only in-frame clonotypes and omits some of them. The repertoire includes 73,000 or so clones, around 88% of them detected once, and about a fifth sits in the top ten. This specimen consisted of peripheral blood, obtained on day 0 of AZD1222 vaccination. These receptors were collected from an adult in good health.

This clone was detected a few times. V is TRBV7-8 and J is TRBJ2-5; D unclear. Germline values: CDR1 SGHVS, CDR2 FQNEAQ. The CDR3 is 15 residues long. Trimming took 2 bases from V and 5 from J, leaving 15 bases between them. CDR3 in DNA: TGTGCCAGCAGCTTACTCCCAGCCCAATCGGAGACCCAGTACTTC. It translates to CASSLLPAQSETQYF.

This sequence joins TRBV6-5 and TRBJ2-7, with D perhaps TRBD1 or TRBD2 (6 bases each). Germline CDR1 reads MNHEY; CDR2 reads SVGAGI. The V end lost 0 bases, the J end lost 7 bases, and 16 bases lay between the germline ends. The CDR3 length is 15 residues. CDR3 protein: CASSYSTLGGSEQYF. Here the CDR3 DNA reads TGTGCCAGCAGTTACTCGACGCTAGGGGGGAGTGAGCAGTACTTC.